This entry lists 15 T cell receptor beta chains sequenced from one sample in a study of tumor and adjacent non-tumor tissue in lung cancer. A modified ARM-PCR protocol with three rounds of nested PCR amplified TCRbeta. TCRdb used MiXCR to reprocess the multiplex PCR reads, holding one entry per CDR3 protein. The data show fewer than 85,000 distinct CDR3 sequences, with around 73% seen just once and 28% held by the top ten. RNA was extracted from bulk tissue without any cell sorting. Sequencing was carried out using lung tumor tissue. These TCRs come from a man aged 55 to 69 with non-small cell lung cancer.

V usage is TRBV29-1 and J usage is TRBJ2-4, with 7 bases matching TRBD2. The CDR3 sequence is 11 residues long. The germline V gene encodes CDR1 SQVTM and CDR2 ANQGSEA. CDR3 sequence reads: CETGTNHIQYF. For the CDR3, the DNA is TGCGAAACTGGGACTAATCACATTCAGTACTTC.

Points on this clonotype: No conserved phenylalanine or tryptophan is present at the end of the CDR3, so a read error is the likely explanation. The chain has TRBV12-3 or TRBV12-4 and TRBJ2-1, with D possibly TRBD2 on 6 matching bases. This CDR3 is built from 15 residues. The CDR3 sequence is CASSFPRRDHNEQFL. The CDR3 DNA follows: TGTGCCAGCAGTTTCCCTCGGCGGGACCACAATGAACAGTTCCTC.

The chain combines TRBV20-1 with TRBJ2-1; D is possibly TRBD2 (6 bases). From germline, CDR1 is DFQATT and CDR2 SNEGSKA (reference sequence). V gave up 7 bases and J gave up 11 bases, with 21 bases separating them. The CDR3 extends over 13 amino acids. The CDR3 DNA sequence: TGCAGTGTTCGGGACTTACCCTACTATAAGCAGTTCTTC. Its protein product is CSVRDLPYYKQFF.

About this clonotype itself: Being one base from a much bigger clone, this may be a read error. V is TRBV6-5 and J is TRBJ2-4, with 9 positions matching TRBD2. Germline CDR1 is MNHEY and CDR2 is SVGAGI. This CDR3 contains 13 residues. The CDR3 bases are TGTGCAAGCGCGGGAGGGTCGGCTGAAATTCAGTACTTC. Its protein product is CASAGGSAEIQYF.

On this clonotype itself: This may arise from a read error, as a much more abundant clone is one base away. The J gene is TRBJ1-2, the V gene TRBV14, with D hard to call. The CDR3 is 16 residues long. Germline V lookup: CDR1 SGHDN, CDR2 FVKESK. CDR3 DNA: TGTACCAGCAGCCCAACGTCCTCAACGTCGTGGTATGGCTACACCTTC. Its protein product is CTSSPTSSTSWYGYTF.

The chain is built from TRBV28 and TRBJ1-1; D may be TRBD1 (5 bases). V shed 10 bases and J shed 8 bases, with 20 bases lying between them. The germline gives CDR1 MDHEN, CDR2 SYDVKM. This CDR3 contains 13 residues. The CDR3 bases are TGTGCCAACAATGGGGGAACGACAGCGGAAGCTTTCTTT. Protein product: CANNGGTTAEAFF.

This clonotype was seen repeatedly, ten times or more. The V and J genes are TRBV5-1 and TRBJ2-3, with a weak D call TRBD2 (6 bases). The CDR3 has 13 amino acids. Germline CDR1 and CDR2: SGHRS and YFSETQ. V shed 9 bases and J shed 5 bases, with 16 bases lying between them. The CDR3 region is CATSRGSGDTQYF. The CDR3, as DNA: TGCGCCACTTCTCGGGGGAGCGGAGATACGCAGTATTTT. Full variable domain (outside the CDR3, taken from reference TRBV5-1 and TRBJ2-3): KAGVTQTPRYLIKTRGQQVTLSCSPISGHRSVSWYQQTPGQGLQFLFEYFSETQRNKGNFPGRFSGRQFSNSRSEMNVSTLELGDSALYLCATSRGSGDTQYFGPGTRLTVL.

The CDR3 protein is CASSLPRTRTSQETQYF. In DNA, the CDR3 is TGTGCCAGCAGCCTCCCGAGGACTAGAACAAGCCAAGAGACCCAGTACTTC. The chain recombines TRBV11-1 with TRBJ2-5; 7 positions match TRBD2. The germline gives CDR1 SGHAT, CDR2 FQDESV (reference sequence). The CDR3 extends over 17 amino acids. J gave up 1 base and V 5 bases, and 13 bases lay outside the gene matches.

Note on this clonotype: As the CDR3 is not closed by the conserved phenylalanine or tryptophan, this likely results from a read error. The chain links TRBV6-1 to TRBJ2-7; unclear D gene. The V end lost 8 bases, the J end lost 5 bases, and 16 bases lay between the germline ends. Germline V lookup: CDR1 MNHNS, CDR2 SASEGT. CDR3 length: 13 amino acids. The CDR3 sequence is CASAETNLNEQYS. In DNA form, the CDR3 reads TGTGCCAGCGCCGAGACCAACCTTAACGAGCAGTACTCC.

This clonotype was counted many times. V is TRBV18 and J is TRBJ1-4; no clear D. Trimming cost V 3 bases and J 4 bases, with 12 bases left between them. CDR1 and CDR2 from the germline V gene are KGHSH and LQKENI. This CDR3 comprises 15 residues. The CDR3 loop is CASSPSGSRNEKLFF. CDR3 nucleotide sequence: TGTGCCAGCTCACCGTCTGGCAGTCGTAATGAAAAACTGTTTTTT. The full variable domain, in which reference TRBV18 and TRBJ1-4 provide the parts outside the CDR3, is NAGVMQNPRHLVRRRGQEARLRCSPMKGHSHVYWYRQLPEEGLKFMVYLQKENIIDESGMPKERFSAEFPKEGPSILRIQQVVRGDSAAYFCASSPSGSRNEKLFFGSGTQLSVL.

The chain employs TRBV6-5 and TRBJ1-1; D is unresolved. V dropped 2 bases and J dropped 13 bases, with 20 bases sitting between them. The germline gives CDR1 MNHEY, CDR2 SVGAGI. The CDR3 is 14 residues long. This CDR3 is CASSYTIWNTDVFF. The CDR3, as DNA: TGTGCCAGCAGTTACACGATCTGGAACACTGACGTTTTCTTT.

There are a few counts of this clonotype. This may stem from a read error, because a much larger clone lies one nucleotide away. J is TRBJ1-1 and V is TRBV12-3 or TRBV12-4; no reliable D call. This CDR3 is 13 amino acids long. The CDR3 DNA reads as TGTGCCAGCAGGCCACAACAGAACAATGAAGCTTTCTTT. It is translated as CASRPQQNNEAFF.

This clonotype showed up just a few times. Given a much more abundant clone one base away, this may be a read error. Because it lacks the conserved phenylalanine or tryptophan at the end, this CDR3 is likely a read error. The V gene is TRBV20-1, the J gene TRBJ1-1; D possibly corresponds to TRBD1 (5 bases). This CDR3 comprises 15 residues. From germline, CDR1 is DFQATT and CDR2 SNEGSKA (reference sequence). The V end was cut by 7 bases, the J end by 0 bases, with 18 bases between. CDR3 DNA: TGCAGTGTGTCCTCTTTACAGGAGATGAACACTGAAGCTTTCCTT. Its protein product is CSVSSLQEMNTEAFL.

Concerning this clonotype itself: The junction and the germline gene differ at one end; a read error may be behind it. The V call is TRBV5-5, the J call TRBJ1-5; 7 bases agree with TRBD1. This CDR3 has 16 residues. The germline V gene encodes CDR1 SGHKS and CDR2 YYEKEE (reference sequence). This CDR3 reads CASTLVGGDRNQPQHF. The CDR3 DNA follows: TGTGCCAGCACCTTGGTAGGGGGGGACAGAAATCAGCCCCAGCATTTT.

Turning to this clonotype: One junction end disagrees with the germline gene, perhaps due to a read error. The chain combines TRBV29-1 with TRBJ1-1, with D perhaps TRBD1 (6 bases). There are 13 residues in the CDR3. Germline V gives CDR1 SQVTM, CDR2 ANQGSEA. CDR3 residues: CSTSARRDTEVFF. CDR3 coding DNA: TGCAGTACCTCGGCACGGAGGGACACTGAAGTTTTCTTT.